What follows are 23 T cell receptor beta chains derived from one specimen sequenced in a study of T cells in Graves' hyperthyroidism and ophthalmopathy. TCR beta CDR3 sequences were amplified from RNA transcripts. A first-round RT-PCR of the TCR CDR3 used the HTBI primer set. TCRdb re-called the multiplex PCR reads through MiXCR, storing one row per CDR3 protein. The profile shows over 250,000 distinct CDR3 sequences, less than 30% of them singletons. Material for sequencing was blood. The receptors stem from a man aged 35 to 55 with Graves' hyperthyroidism that later progressed to Graves' ophthalmopathy.

The sample holds many counts of this clonotype. The chain carries TRBV10-3 and TRBJ2-7, with 7 bases fitting TRBD1. Germline lookup yields CDR1 ENHRY and CDR2 SYGVKD. Trimming took 8 bases from V and 3 from J; bases not matched to a gene: 13. CDR3 length: 15 residues. CDR3 sequence reads: CAIAPARDSHYEQYF. The CDR3 nucleotides read TGTGCCATCGCCCCTGCCCGGGACAGCCACTACGAGCAGTACTTC.

This clonotype occurred a few times. The chain is built from TRBV27 and TRBJ2-7; no clear D. Trimming shortened V by 4 bases and J by 9 bases, and 10 bases separated the two germline ends. Germline CDR1 and CDR2: MNHEY and SMNVEV (reference sequence). The CDR3 runs to 11 residues. CDR3: CASSSPPGQYF. DNA of the CDR3: TGTGCCAGCAGTTCCCCACCAGGGCAGTACTTC.

This clonotype was counted many times. The genes are TRBV18 and TRBJ1-6; 8 nucleotides agree with TRBD1. The V and J ends lost 2 bases and 10 bases, in that order; junction bases with no gene match: 4. This CDR3 comprises 14 residues. Per the germline V gene, CDR1 is KGHSH and CDR2 is LQKENI. CDR3 sequence reads: CASSPGTGASPLHF. The CDR3 coding sequence is TGTGCCAGCTCACCAGGGACAGGTGCCTCACCCCTCCACTTT.

This clonotype was observed a single time. The chain links TRBV20-1 to TRBJ1-2; no clear D. The V gene lost 5 bases and the J gene lost 5 bases, with 3 bases spanning the gap. Germline CDR1 is DFQATT and CDR2 is SNEGSKA (reference sequence). The CDR3 sequence is 9 residues long. CDR3 residues: CSAFYGYTF. The CDR3 DNA is TGCAGTGCTTTTTATGGCTACACCTTC.

This clonotype was seen ten or more times. This chain links TRBV12-3 or TRBV12-4 with TRBJ2-1; 13 bases align to TRBD2. V gave up 2 bases and J gave up 12 bases; unmatched junction bases: 22. This CDR3 has 20 amino acids. CDR3 nucleotides: TGTGCCAGCAGTTTAAAAATAACAGGGGCGGGATGGACTAGCGGGAGTCGGCAGTTCTTC. Translated: CASSLKITGAGWTSGSRQFF.

CDR3: CASWDLPYEQYF. The CDR3 bases are TGTGCCAGTTGGGACTTACCCTACGAGCAGTACTTC. The chain employs TRBV27 and TRBJ2-7, with D maybe TRBD2 (6 bases). CDR1 is MNHEY and CDR2 is SMNVEV in the germline V gene (reference sequence). Trimming pared 9 bases from V and 2 bases from J, leaving 11 bases between. CDR3 length: 12 amino acids.

The chain uses TRBV4-1 and TRBJ2-7; D remains unclear. Germline V lookup: CDR1 MGHRA, CDR2 YSYEKL. This CDR3 spans 19 amino acids. Trimming cost V 0 bases and J 2 bases, with 23 bases left between them. CDR3 nucleotides: TGCGCCAGCAGCCAAGAAGAAGGTGACGGTTGGGAAAACCCCTACGAGCAGTACTTC. It is translated as CASSQEEGDGWENPYEQYF.

This clonotype was detected many times. J is TRBJ2-7 and V is TRBV20-1, with D possibly called TRBD1 or TRBD2 (5 bases each). Trimming removed 1 base at V and 2 bases at J, with 21 bases between. The CDR3 is 17 amino acids. The V gene's germline CDR1 is DFQATT and CDR2 SNEGSKA (reference sequence). In nucleotides, the CDR3 is TGCAGTGCTAGAGCCCGGGACCCTTTAGGGAGCCCCTACGAGCAGTACTTC. Its protein product is CSARARDPLGSPYEQYF.

This clonotype was seen ten or more times. This chain uses TRBV29-1 with TRBJ1-1; D possibly corresponds to TRBD1 (5 bases). V lost 7 bases and J lost 0, with 6 bases in between. In germline, CDR1 is SQVTM, CDR2 ANQGSEA. The CDR3 sequence is 11 residues long. The DNA of the CDR3 is TGCAGCGGGGACTTGAACACTGAAGCTTTCTTT. This translates into CSGDLNTEAFF.

The J gene is TRBJ2-7, the V gene TRBV11-2; 7 nucleotides match TRBD1. From germline, CDR1 is SGHAT and CDR2 FQNNGV. Trimming removed 4 bases from V and 4 bases from J; junction bases left unmatched: 13. This CDR3 spans 16 amino acids. For the CDR3, the DNA is TGTGCCAGCAGCTCACGAGCCGGGACAGATCCATACGAGCAGTACTTC. This encodes CASSSRAGTDPYEQYF.

This clonotype was counted many times. This chain links TRBV20-1 with TRBJ1-3, with D tentatively TRBD1 (6 bases). V lost 2 bases and J lost 1, with 18 bases in between. Germline values: CDR1 DFQATT, CDR2 SNEGSKA (reference sequence). The CDR3 extends over 17 amino acids. DNA of the CDR3: TGCAGTGCTAGATCCGGGACAAGTGAAAGGTCTGGAAACACCATATATTTT. Translating it yields CSARSGTSERSGNTIYF.

V is TRBV6-2 or TRBV6-3 and J is TRBJ1-1; D is unclear. Trimming pared 6 bases from V and 8 bases from J, leaving 10 bases between. This CDR3 comprises 11 residues. Germline lookup yields CDR1 MNHEY and CDR2 SVGEGT. The CDR3 sequence is CASSRNGEAFF. CDR3 nucleotide sequence: TGTGCCAGCAGCCGAAACGGGGAAGCTTTCTTT.

This clonotype was recorded many times. V usage is TRBV28 and J usage is TRBJ2-7, with D perhaps TRBD2 (6 bases). V was cut by 3 bases and J by 3 bases, with 9 bases left in between. Germline CDR1 reads MDHEN; CDR2 reads SYDVKM. The CDR3 sequence is 13 residues long. The CDR3 loop is CASSFSGHYEQYF. As DNA, the CDR3 is TGTGCCAGCAGTTTCAGCGGGCACTACGAGCAGTACTTC.

Ten or more counts support this clonotype. The J gene is TRBJ2-5, the V gene TRBV5-1; a weak D match, TRBD2 (5 bases). Trimming shortened V by 6 bases and J by 2 bases, and 17 bases separated the two germline ends. CDR1 is SGHRS, CDR2 YFSETQ, per germline. CDR3 length: 15 amino acids. This chain's CDR3 is CASTLGEQRQETQYF. As DNA, the CDR3 is TGCGCCAGCACGCTCGGGGAACAGCGGCAAGAGACCCAGTACTTC.

In its sample, this clonotype was seen many times. V usage is TRBV6-4 and J usage is TRBJ2-2, with 8 positions matching TRBD2. This CDR3 is built from 14 residues. Germline V gives CDR1 MRHNA, CDR2 SNTAGT. With V trimmed by 7 bases and J by 3 bases, 4 bases remained unmatched. In nucleotides, the CDR3 is TGTGCCAGCAAAGCGGGAGTCGACACCGGGGAGCTGTTTTTT. Amino acids: CASKAGVDTGELFF.

Points on this clonotype: A much more abundant neighbour one base away suggests this may be a read error. CDR3 in amino acids: CASGFTTGALRYEQYF. The DNA of the CDR3 is TGCGCCAGCGGCTTTACCACAGGGGCCCTCCGTTACGAGCAGTACTTC. This chain links TRBV5-1 with TRBJ2-7, with 7 bases lining up with TRBD1. Looked up from germline, CDR1 is SGHRS and CDR2 is YFSETQ. The CDR3 contains 16 residues.

The chain joins TRBV3-1 to TRBJ1-5; D possibly corresponds to TRBD1 (5 bases). The CDR3 length is 15 residues. V gave up 1 base and J gave up 3 bases, with 10 bases separating them. The germline V gene has CDR1 LGHDT and CDR2 YNNKEL (reference sequence). DNA for the CDR3: TGTGCCAGCAGCCAAGTTCCCGGGGCCAATCAGCCCCAGCATTTT. Translating it yields CASSQVPGANQPQHF.

This clonotype was counted ten times or more. This chain links TRBV7-3 with TRBJ2-7; D is possibly TRBD2 (5 bases). Trimming stripped 5 bases from V and 5 bases from J, with 16 bases between. Germline CDR1 and CDR2: SGHTA and FQGTGA. The CDR3 has 14 amino acids. The CDR3 reads CASSPSGPLDEQYF. The CDR3 bases are TGTGCCAGCAGCCCGAGCGGCCCTTTGGACGAGCAGTACTTC.

In this sample, this clonotype turned up many times. The CDR3 nucleotides are TGTGCCAGCAGTGACACCCGGTCCCTCGAGCAGTACTTC. It specifies CASSDTRSLEQYF. This chain connects TRBV6-1 to TRBJ2-7; D is undetermined. Germline V gives CDR1 MNHNS, CDR2 SASEGT. Trimming removed 3 bases at V and 6 bases at J, with 12 bases between. This CDR3 has 13 residues.

This clonotype was observed at least ten times. The V call is TRBV11-3, the J call TRBJ2-7, with TRBD1 matching 10 bases. The germline V gene encodes CDR1 SGHNT and CDR2 YENEEA. V shed 5 bases, J shed 9 bases, and the junction held 7 bases outside the gene matches. CDR3 size: 13 residues. CDR3 region: CASSEGQGGVQYF. The CDR3 nucleotides are TGTGCCAGCAGCGAAGGACAGGGGGGTGTGCAGTACTTC.

Many counts were recorded for this clonotype. The chain has TRBV6-5 and TRBJ2-2, with 12 nucleotides matching TRBD2. The CDR3 has 15 residues. V shed 4 bases, J shed 7 bases, and the junction held 4 bases outside the gene matches. Per the germline V gene, CDR1 is MNHEY and CDR2 is SVGAGI. CDR3 coding DNA: TGTGCCAGCAGTTCGGAGACTAGCGGGAGCGGGGAGCTGTTTTTT. Protein sequence: CASSSETSGSGELFF.

This clonotype was observed many times. The rearrangement joins TRBV7-8 to TRBJ2-7; TRBD1 is a possible D gene (5 bases). Trimming took off 2 bases at V and 1 base at J, with 12 bases between the two ends. The CDR3 extends over 15 amino acids. CDR1 and CDR2 (germline): SGHVS, FQNEAQ. The CDR3 DNA reads as TGTGCCAGCAGCTTAACGGGCAGGGCGTCCTACGAGCAGTACTTC. Its protein is CASSLTGRASYEQYF.

This clonotype was detected ten times or more. For the CDR3, the DNA is TGCAGTGCCTTCCCACGGGGGAAGTACGAGCAGTACTTC. It translates to CSAFPRGKYEQYF. The chain uses TRBV20-1 and TRBJ2-7, with TRBD2 as a possible D gene (6 bases). The CDR3 is made up of 13 amino acids. Germline assignment: CDR1 DFQATT and CDR2 SNEGSKA (reference sequence). Trimming pared 6 bases from V and 4 bases from J, leaving 16 bases between.